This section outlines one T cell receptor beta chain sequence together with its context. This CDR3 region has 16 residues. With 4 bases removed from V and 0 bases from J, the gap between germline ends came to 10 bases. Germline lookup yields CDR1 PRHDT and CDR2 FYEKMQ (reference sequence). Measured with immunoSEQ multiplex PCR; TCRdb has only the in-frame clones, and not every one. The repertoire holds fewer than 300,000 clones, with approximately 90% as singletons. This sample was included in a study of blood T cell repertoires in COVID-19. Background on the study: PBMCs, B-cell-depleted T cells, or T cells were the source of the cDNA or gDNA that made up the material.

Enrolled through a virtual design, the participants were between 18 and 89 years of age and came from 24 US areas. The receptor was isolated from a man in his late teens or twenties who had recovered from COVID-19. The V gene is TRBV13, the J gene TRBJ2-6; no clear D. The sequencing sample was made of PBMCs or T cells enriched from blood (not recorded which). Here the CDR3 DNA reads TGTGCCAGCAGCTCCTTGACGGGCTCTGGGGCCAACGTCCTGACTTTC. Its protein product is CASSSLTGSGANVLTF.